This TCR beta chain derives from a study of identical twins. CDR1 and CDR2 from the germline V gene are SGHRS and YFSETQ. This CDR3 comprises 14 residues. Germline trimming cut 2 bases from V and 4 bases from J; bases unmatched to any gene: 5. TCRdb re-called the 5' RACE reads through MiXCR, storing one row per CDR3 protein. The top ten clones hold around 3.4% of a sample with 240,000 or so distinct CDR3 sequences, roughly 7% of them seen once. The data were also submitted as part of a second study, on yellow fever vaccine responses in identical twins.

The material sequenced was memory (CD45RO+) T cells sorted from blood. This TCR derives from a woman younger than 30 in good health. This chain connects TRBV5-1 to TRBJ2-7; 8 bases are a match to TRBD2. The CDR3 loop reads CASSFAAGEYEQYF. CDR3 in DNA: TGCGCCAGCAGCTTTGCAGCGGGAGAGTACGAGCAGTACTTC. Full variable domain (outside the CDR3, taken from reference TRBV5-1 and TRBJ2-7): KAGVTQTPRYLIKTRGQQVTLSCSPISGHRSVSWYQQTPGQGLQFLFEYFSETQRNKGNFPGRFSGRQFSNSRSEMNVSTLELGDSALYLCASSFAAGEYEQYFGPGTRLTVT.